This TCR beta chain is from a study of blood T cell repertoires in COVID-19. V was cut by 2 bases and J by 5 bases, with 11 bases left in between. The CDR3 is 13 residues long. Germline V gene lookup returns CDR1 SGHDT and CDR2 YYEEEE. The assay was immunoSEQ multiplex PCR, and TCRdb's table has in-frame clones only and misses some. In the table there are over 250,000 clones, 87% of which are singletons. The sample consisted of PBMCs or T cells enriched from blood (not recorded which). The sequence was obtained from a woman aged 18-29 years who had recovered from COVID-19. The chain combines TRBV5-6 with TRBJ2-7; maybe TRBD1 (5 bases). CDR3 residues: CASSLSQGHEQYF. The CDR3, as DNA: TGTGCCAGCAGCTTATCCCAGGGCCACGAGCAGTACTTC.